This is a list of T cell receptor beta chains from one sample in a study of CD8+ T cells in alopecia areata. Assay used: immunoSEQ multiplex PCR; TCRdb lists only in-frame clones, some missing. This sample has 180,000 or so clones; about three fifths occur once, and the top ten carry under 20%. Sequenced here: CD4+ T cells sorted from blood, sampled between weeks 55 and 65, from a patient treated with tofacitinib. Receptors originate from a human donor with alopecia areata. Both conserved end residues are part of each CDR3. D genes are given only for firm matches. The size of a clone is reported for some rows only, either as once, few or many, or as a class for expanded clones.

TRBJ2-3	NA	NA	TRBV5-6	TGTGCCAGCAGCTTAACGACAACCACAGATACGCAGTATTTT	CASSLTTTTDTQYF
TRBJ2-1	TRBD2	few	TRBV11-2	TGTGCCAGCAGCTTAGCCGGGACTAACAATGAGCAGTTCTTC	CASSLAGTNNEQFF
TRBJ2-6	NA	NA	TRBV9	TGTGCCAGCTCTTCGGTGGGCCTCTCTGGGGCCAACGTCCTGACTTTC	CASSSVGLSGANVLTF
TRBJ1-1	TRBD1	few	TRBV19	TGTGCCAGTAGTATTAGGACAGGAGGCACTGAAGCTTTCTTT	CASSIRTGGTEAFF
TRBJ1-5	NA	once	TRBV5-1	TGCGCCAGCAGCTTGGCCCCGGGCAGCAATCAGCCCCAGCATTTT	CASSLAPGSNQPQHF
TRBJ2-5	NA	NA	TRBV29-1	TGCAGCGTTGAGGGTGGCGGGTTAAGTGTGACCCAGTACTTC	CSVEGGGLSVTQYF
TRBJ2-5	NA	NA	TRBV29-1	TGCAGCACTGACACAGGGCCACAAGAGACCCAGTACTTC	CSTDTGPQETQYF
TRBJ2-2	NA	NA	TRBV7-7	TGTGCTAGCAGCTTACATCAGAACACCGGGGAGCTGTTTTTT	CASSLHQNTGELFF
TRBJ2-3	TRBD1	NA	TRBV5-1	TGCGCCAGCAGCAACGGACAGGGCGGTGATACGCAGTATTTT	CASSNGQGGDTQYF
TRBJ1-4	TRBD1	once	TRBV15	TGTGCCACCGGACAGGGGGCGATCAGTGAAAAACTGTTTTTT	CATGQGAISEKLFF
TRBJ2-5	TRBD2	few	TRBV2	TGTGCCAGCAGGGCTAGCGGGCCCCGGGAGACCCAGTACTTC	CASRASGPRETQYF
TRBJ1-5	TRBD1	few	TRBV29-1	TGCAGCGTTGCAGGGGGCAAGGGGAATCAGCCCCAGCATTTT	CSVAGGKGNQPQHF
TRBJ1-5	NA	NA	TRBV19	TGTGCCAGTAGTGAGGGGACCAGCAATCAGCCCCAGCATTTT	CASSEGTSNQPQHF
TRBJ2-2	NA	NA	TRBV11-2	TGTGCCAGCAGCCAAAACCCGAGCCCTAGCAACGGGGAGCTGTTTTTT	CASSQNPSPSNGELFF
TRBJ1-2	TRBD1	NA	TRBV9	TGTGCCAGCAGCGTTGGCGGGACAGGGGACTATGGCTACACCTTC	CASSVGGTGDYGYTF
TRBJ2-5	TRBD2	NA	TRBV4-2	TGTGCCAGCAGCCATTCCGGACTAGCGGGGGCCGGGGAGACCCAGTACTTC	CASSHSGLAGAGETQYF
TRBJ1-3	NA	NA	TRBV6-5	TGTGCCAGCAGCCGTAACTCTGGAAACACCATATATTTT	CASSRNSGNTIYF
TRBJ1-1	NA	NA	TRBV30	TGTGCCTGGATAAGGCAGGAGACTGAAGCTTTCTTT	CAWIRQETEAFF
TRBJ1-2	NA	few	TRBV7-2	TGTGCCAGCAGCTTCCCTCCAGGGACGGTATTTGGCTACACCTTC	CASSFPPGTVFGYTF
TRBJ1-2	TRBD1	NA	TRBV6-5	TGTGCCAGCTGGGACAGTATCTATGGCTACACCTTC	CASWDSIYGYTF
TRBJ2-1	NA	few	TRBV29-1	TGCAGCGTTGAATGGCCGTCCACCTACAATGAGCAGTTCTTC	CSVEWPSTYNEQFF
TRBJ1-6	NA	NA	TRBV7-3	TGTGCCAGCAGCTTAGGACAGATAAATTCACCCCTCCACTTT	CASSLGQINSPLHF
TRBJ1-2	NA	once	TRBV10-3	TGTGCCATCACGGGGGATTTAGGCTATGGCTACACCTTC	CAITGDLGYGYTF
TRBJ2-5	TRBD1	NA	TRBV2	TGTGCCAGCACGACAGGGACCCAGGGAGAGACCCAGTACTTC	CASTTGTQGETQYF
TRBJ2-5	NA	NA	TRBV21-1	TGTGCCAGCAGCAAAGCGCTGCTAGCGAGATATGTCCCAGAGACCCAGTACTTC	CASSKALLARYVPETQYF
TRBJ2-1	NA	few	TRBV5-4	TGTGCCAGCAGCTTGGCCGGAACGTACAATGAGCAGTTCTTC	CASSLAGTYNEQFF
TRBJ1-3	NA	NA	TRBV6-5	TGTGCCAGCAGTGCCGGACATCTCTCTGGAAACACCATATATTTT	CASSAGHLSGNTIYF
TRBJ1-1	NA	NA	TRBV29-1	TGCTCTTTATCCCCAAACCTGAACACTGAAGCTTTCTTT	CSLSPNLNTEAFF
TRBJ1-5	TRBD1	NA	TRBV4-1	TGCGCCAGCAGCCAAGATCGGGTCAGGGGGGATCAGCCCCAGCATTTT	CASSQDRVRGDQPQHF
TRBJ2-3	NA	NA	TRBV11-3	TGTGCCAGCAGCTTAGGACAGACAGATACGCAGTATTTT	CASSLGQTDTQYF
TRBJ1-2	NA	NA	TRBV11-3	TGTGCCAGCAGCCCGGGCGGGTCACTAACTAACTATGGCTACACCTTC	CASSPGGSLTNYGYTF
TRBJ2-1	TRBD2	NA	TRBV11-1	TGTGCCAGCAGCTTATCCAGCGGGGGTGACAATGAGCAGTTCTTC	CASSLSSGGDNEQFF
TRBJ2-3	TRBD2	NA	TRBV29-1	TGCAGCGCTACACGGGACTATAGCACAGATACGCAGTATTTT	CSATRDYSTDTQYF
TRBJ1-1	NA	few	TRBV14	TGTGCCAGCAGCCAAGGGCTTTCGAAGAACACTGAAGCTTTCTTT	CASSQGLSKNTEAFF
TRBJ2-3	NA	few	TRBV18	TGTGCCAGCTCACCAAACGAGAGGGATACGCAGTATTTT	CASSPNERDTQYF
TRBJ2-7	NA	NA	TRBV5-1	TGCGCCAGCAGCTTGTCTACCTACGAGCAGTACTTC	CASSLSTYEQYF
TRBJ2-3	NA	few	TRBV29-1	TGCAGCGTTGATAACAGGGCTGGAGATACGCAGTATTTT	CSVDNRAGDTQYF
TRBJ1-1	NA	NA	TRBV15	TGTGCCACCAGCAGGGGACTTGAGCCTGAAGCTTTCTTT	CATSRGLEPEAFF
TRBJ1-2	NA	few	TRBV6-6	TGTGCCAGCAGTTCGGGACGGAACTATGGCTACACCTTC	CASSSGRNYGYTF
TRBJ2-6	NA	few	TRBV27	TGTGCCAGCAGTTTACTAGCTGGGGCCAACGTCCTGACTTTC	CASSLLAGANVLTF
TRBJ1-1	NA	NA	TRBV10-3	TGTGCCATCAGTGAAATCAACACTGAAGCTTTCTTT	CAISEINTEAFF
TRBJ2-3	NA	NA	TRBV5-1	TGCGCCAGCGGCGGCAGGACATCCACAGATACGCAGTATTTT	CASGGRTSTDTQYF